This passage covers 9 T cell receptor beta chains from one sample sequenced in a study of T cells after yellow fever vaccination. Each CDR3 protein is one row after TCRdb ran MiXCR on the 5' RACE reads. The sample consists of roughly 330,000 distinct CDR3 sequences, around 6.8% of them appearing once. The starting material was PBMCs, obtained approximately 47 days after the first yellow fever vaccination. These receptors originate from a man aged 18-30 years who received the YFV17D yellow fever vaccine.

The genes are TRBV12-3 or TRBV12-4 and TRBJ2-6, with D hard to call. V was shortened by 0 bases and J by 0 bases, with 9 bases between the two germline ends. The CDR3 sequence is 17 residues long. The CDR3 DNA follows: TGTGCCAGCAGTTTAGCTTTACAGTCCTCTGGGGCCAACGTCCTGACTTTC. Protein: CASSLALQSSGANVLTF.

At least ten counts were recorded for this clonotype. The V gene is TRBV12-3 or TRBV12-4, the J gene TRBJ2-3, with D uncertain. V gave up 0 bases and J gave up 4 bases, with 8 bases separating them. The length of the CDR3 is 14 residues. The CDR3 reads CASSLAQASDTQYF. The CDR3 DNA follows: TGTGCCAGCAGTTTAGCGCAGGCTTCAGATACGCAGTATTTT.

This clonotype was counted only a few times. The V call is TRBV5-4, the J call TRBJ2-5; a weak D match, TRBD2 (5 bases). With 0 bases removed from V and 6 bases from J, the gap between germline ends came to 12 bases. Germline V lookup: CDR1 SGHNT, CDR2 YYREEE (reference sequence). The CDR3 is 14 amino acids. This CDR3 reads CASSLEREGKTQYF. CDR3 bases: TGTGCCAGCAGCTTGGAACGGGAAGGGAAGACCCAGTACTTC. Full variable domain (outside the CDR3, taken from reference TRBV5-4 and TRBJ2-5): ETGVTQSPTHLIKTRGQQVTLRCSSQSGHNTVSWYQQALGQGPQFIFQYYREEENGRGNFPPRFSGLQFPNYSSELNVNALELDDSALYLCASSLEREGKTQYFGPGTRLLVL.

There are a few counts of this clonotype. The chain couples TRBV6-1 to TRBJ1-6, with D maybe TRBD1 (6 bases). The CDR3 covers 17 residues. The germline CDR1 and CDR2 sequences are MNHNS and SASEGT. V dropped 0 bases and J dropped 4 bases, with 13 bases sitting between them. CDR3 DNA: TGTGCCAGCAGTGAAGCGCCACAGGGTATTTATAATTCACCCCTCCACTTT. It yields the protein CASSEAPQGIYNSPLHF.

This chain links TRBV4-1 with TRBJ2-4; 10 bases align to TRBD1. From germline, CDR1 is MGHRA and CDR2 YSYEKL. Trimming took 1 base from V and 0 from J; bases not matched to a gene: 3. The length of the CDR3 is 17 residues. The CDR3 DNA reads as TGCGCCAGCAGCCAAGTAGGGACAGGGGTAGCCAAAAACATTCAGTACTTC. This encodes CASSQVGTGVAKNIQYF.

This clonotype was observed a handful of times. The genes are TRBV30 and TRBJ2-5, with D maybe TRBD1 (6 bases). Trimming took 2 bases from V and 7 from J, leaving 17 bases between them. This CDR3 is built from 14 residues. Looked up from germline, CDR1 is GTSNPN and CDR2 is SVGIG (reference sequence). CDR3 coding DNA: TGTGCCTGGAGTATGTCAGGGGCGAGGGGGACCCAGTACTTC. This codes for CAWSMSGARGTQYF.

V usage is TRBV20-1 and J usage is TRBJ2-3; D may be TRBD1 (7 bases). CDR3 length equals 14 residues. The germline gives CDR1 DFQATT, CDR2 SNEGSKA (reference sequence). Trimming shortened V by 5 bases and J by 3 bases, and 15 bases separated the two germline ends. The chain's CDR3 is CSARWTGGTDTQYF. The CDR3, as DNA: TGCAGTGCTCGGTGGACAGGAGGGACAGATACGCAGTATTTT.

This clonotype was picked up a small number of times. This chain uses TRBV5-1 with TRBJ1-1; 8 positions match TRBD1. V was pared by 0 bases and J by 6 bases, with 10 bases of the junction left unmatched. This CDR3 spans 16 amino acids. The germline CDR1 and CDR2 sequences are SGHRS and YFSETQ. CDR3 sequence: CASSLGGQGMGAEAFF. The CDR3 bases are TGCGCCAGCAGCTTGGGAGGACAGGGTATGGGGGCTGAAGCTTTCTTT.

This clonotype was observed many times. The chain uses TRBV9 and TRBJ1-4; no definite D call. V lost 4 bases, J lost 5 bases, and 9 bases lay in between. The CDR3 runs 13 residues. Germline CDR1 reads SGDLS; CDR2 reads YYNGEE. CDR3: CASSRTGNEKLFF. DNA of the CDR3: TGTGCCAGCAGCCGGACCGGGAATGAAAAACTGTTTTTT.